One and the same sample provided the 31 T cell receptor beta chains below, sequenced in a study of identical twins. Each CDR3 protein is one row after TCRdb ran MiXCR on the 5' RACE reads. The sample records around 370,000 distinct CDR3 sequences, around 9.7% being singletons. The sample taken for sequencing was naive T cells sorted from blood. The receptors stem from a woman aged 45-60 years in good health.

This clonotype was seen a few times. The chain combines TRBV14 with TRBJ2-7; D is undetermined. V lost 0 bases and J lost 1, with 7 bases in between. There are 14 residues in the CDR3. Germline V gene sequence: CDR1 SGHDN, CDR2 FVKESK. The DNA for the CDR3 is TGTGCCAGCAGCCAAGATCTAGGATCCTACGAGCAGTACTTC. This sequence encodes CASSQDLGSYEQYF.

This chain connects TRBV11-2 to TRBJ2-7; no clear D. CDR1 and CDR2 from the germline V gene are SGHAT and FQNNGV. The CDR3 runs to 14 residues. V was shortened by 2 bases and J by 4 bases, with 12 bases between the two germline ends. CDR3 bases: TGTGCCAGCAGCTTATCCCCGGGCCAATACGAGCAGTACGTC. Translated: CASSLSPGQYEQYV.

The rearrangement joins TRBV15 to TRBJ1-5, with 8 positions matching TRBD1. V dropped 4 bases and J dropped 7; count of bases not matched to a gene: 6. Germline V gene data show CDR1 as LNHNV and CDR2 as YYDKDF (reference sequence). This CDR3 comprises 14 residues. The CDR3 region is CATSTGQGEQPQHF. The CDR3 coding sequence is TGTGCCACCAGCACCGGACAGGGAGAGCAGCCCCAGCATTTT.

This sequence joins TRBV29-1 and TRBJ1-2; 8 bases are shared with TRBD1. In germline, CDR1 is SQVTM, CDR2 ANQGSEA. This CDR3 region has 13 residues. After removal of 7 bases from V and 8 bases from J, the junction contained 12 bases not matched to a gene. The CDR3, as DNA: TGCAGCGCTGACGGACAGGGACGGAGGGGCTACACCTTC. Its translation is CSADGQGRRGYTF. The whole variable domain, filled in from reference TRBV29-1 and TRBJ1-2, reads SAVISQKPSRDICQRGTSLTIQCQVDSQVTMMFWYRQQPGQSLTLIATANQGSEATYESGFVIDKFPISRPNLTFSTLTVSNMSPEDSSIYLCSADGQGRRGYTFGSGTRLTVV.

The rearrangement uses TRBV20-1 and TRBJ1-5, with D maybe TRBD1 (6 bases). Germline CDR1 reads DFQATT; CDR2 reads SNEGSKA (reference sequence). The CDR3 totals 15 residues. V shed 0 bases and J shed 6 bases, with 15 bases lying between them. Written as DNA, the CDR3 is TGCAGTGCTAGAGATAGGAAGGGGGGGAGTCAGCCCCAGCATTTT. Its protein is CSARDRKGGSQPQHF.

This chain uses TRBV6-6 with TRBJ2-2; D call uncertain. This CDR3 has 14 residues. CDR1 MNHNY and CDR2 SVGAGI come from the germline V gene (reference sequence). V shed 7 bases and J shed 1 base, with 10 bases lying between them. The CDR3 nucleotides are TGTGCCAGCACATACAACCTGAACACCGGGGAGCTGTTTTTT. Translating it yields CASTYNLNTGELFF.

This clonotype was seen only a few times. The CDR3 reads CASSPGFLAGEEQYF. CDR3 in DNA: TGTGCCAGCAGCCCTGGTTTTCTAGCGGGAGAAGAGCAGTACTTC. The chain employs TRBV11-2 and TRBJ2-7, with 10 nucleotides matching TRBD2. J gave up 7 bases and V 5 bases, and 11 bases lay outside the gene matches. The germline V gene encodes CDR1 SGHAT and CDR2 FQNNGV. This CDR3 contains 15 residues.

This clonotype was recorded at least ten times. V and J are TRBV6-2 or TRBV6-3 and TRBJ1-2; maybe TRBD1 (6 bases). The V end lost 8 bases, the J end lost 7 bases, and 20 bases lay between the germline ends. The CDR3 runs 14 residues. Germline V gene sequence: CDR1 MNHEY, CDR2 SVGEGT. DNA for the CDR3: TGTGCCAGCGCCGGGCAGGCACCCAGGGGTGGCTACACCTTC. This translates into CASAGQAPRGGYTF.

A few counts support this clonotype. The J gene is TRBJ2-1, the V gene TRBV5-1, with 9 positions matching TRBD2. This CDR3 contains 15 residues. Germline V lookup: CDR1 SGHRS, CDR2 YFSETQ. V dropped 4 bases and J dropped 7; count of bases not matched to a gene: 9. In DNA, the CDR3 is TGCGCCAGCAGCCCACATAGCGGGAGAGATAATGAGCAGTTCTTC. This codes for CASSPHSGRDNEQFF.

This clonotype was detected many times. The chain combines TRBV29-1 with TRBJ2-5; TRBD2 agrees at 7 bases. The CDR3 runs to 13 residues. The germline gives CDR1 SQVTM, CDR2 ANQGSEA. The V gene end was trimmed by 8 bases and the J gene end by 7 bases; junction bases not matched to a gene: 13. The CDR3 DNA reads as TGCAGCTCCCGGGAGGACTCAAGAGCGACCCAGTACTTC. Translation: CSSREDSRATQYF.

The chain uses TRBV9 and TRBJ2-7, with 7 bases fitting TRBD1. Germline assignment: CDR1 SGDLS and CDR2 YYNGEE. V gave up 0 bases and J gave up 2 bases; unmatched junction bases: 2. This CDR3 is 14 amino acids long. The chain's CDR3 is CASSVAGTAYEQYF. In nucleotides, the CDR3 is TGTGCCAGCAGCGTAGCGGGGACAGCCTACGAGCAGTACTTC. Drawing the rest from reference TRBV9 and TRBJ2-7, the complete variable domain is DSGVTQTPKHLITATGQRVTLRCSPRSGDLSVYWYQQSLDQGLQFLIQYYNGEERAKGNILERFSAQQFPDLHSELNLSSLELGDSALYFCASSVAGTAYEQYFGPGTRLTVT.

There are a few counts of this clonotype. The V and J genes are TRBV12-3 or TRBV12-4 and TRBJ2-1; D ambiguous. The CDR3 length is 13 residues. V was pared by 3 bases and J by 6 bases, with 9 bases between. Here the CDR3 DNA reads TGTGCCAGCAGTTTGGCAAACTCCAATGAGCAGTTCTTC. Protein product: CASSLANSNEQFF.

This clonotype was detected a few times. V gene TRBV4-3 combines with J gene TRBJ1-1, with D hard to call. Germline CDR1 and CDR2: LGHNA and YSLEER. Trimming stripped 1 base from V and 4 bases from J, with 7 bases between. CDR3 length: 13 amino acids. As DNA, the CDR3 is TGCGCCAGCAGCCAAGTTCCGGGCACTGAAGCTTTCTTT. Translated: CASSQVPGTEAFF.

This clonotype has a handful of counts. This chain joins TRBV7-3 and TRBJ2-5, with D unresolved. The germline V gene encodes CDR1 SGHTA and CDR2 FQGTGA. CDR3 size: 13 residues. Trimming cost V 1 base and J 3 bases, with 6 bases left between them. The CDR3 DNA is TGTGCCAGCAGCTTAAAGGTGGAAGAGACCCAGTACTTC. This encodes CASSLKVEETQYF.

This clonotype was observed a few times. This chain links TRBV5-1 with TRBJ2-2; D is tentatively TRBD1 or TRBD2 (6 bases each). The ends were cut back, 7 bases at V and 2 bases at J, with 15 bases in the middle. From germline, CDR1 is SGHRS and CDR2 YFSETQ. CDR3 length equals 15 residues. The CDR3 loop is CASRKGGQNTGELFF. The CDR3 DNA reads TGCGCCAGCCGGAAGGGGGGTCAAAACACCGGGGAGCTGTTTTTT.

The chain couples TRBV6-5 to TRBJ2-3; TRBD2 matches at 7 bases. This CDR3 is 16 amino acids long. CDR1 and CDR2 (germline): MNHEY, SVGAGI. Unmatched junction bases numbered 10, after V lost 2 bases and J lost 5 bases. CDR3 DNA: TGTGCCAGCAGTTACCCCGGGACTACCTCCCGAGATACGCAGTATTTT. It yields the protein CASSYPGTTSRDTQYF.

This clonotype was seen at least ten times. V is TRBV12-3 or TRBV12-4 and J is TRBJ2-2; TRBD1 matches 7 bases. V gave up 6 bases and J gave up 2 bases; unmatched junction bases: 9. The CDR3 loop spans 16 amino acids. CDR3 DNA sequence: TGTGCCAGCAGGGATCAACGGACAGGCAACACCGGGGAGCTGTTTTTT. This sequence encodes CASRDQRTGNTGELFF.

A few counts support this clonotype. This chain connects TRBV6-5 to TRBJ2-4; D may be TRBD1 (6 bases). Trimming cost V 6 bases and J 3 bases, with 15 bases left between them. The CDR3 spans 15 residues. Germline V gives CDR1 MNHEY, CDR2 SVGAGI. The CDR3 region is CASRPGHLYKNIQYF. For the CDR3, the DNA is TGTGCCAGCAGGCCGGGACACCTATACAAAAACATTCAGTACTTC.

Ten or more counts support this clonotype. V usage is TRBV12-3 or TRBV12-4 and J usage is TRBJ2-2; D possibly corresponds to TRBD1 (6 bases). V gave up 6 bases and J gave up 7 bases, with 15 bases separating them. This CDR3 is built from 14 residues. The CDR3 region has the DNA TGTGCCAGCAGCCCCCCGACAGGATACGGGGAGCTGTTTTTT. Protein product: CASSPPTGYGELFF.

This chain joins TRBV7-9 and TRBJ2-7; 8 nucleotides line up with TRBD2. V was clipped by 2 bases and J by 4 bases; unmatched bases: 13. The CDR3 length is 17 residues. CDR1 and CDR2 from the germline V gene are SEHNR and FQNEAQ (reference sequence). The CDR3 DNA is TGTGCCAGCAGCTTACGCCTTGGCGGGAGGAACTCGTACGAGCAGTACTTC. It encodes CASSLRLGGRNSYEQYF.

This clonotype has just a few counts. The V gene is TRBV20-1, the J gene TRBJ2-1; TRBD2 agrees at 7 bases. CDR1 and CDR2 (germline): DFQATT, SNEGSKA (reference sequence). The CDR3 has 14 residues. Germline trimming cut 6 bases from V and 6 bases from J; bases unmatched to any gene: 11. DNA for the CDR3: TGCAGTGCCAACCCGCGACTAGCAGGCAATGAGCAGTTCTTC. Translated, it gives CSANPRLAGNEQFF.

The gene calls are TRBV24-1 and TRBJ1-1; D gene ambiguous. This CDR3 has 11 residues. V was cut by 0 bases and J by 11 bases, with 6 bases left in between. Germline CDR1 KGHDR, CDR2 SFDVKD. The DNA for the CDR3 is TGTGCCACCAGTGATTTGCGGCGGGCTTTCTTT. This codes for CATSDLRRAFF.

This clonotype was found many times. This chain connects TRBV20-1 to TRBJ2-1; D unclear. The CDR3 sequence is 15 residues long. Between the trimmed V and J ends, which lost 0 bases and 3 bases, there was a span of 12 bases. From germline, CDR1 is DFQATT and CDR2 SNEGSKA (reference sequence). In DNA, the CDR3 is TGCAGTGCTAGAGATTCGATAGCCCGCTACAATGAGCAGTTCTTC. It specifies CSARDSIARYNEQFF.

This clonotype has a count of ten or more. This chain uses TRBV7-8 with TRBJ2-1; tentative D call: TRBD1 (5 bases). Germline V gene data show CDR1 as SGHVS and CDR2 as FQNEAQ. The CDR3 runs to 16 residues. With 1 base removed from V and 6 bases from J, the gap between germline ends came to 16 bases. CDR3 DNA: TGTGCCAGCAGCTTAGAGGCTGCGGCTAGGGGCAATGAGCAGTTCTTC. Its translation is CASSLEAAARGNEQFF.

Only a few counts were recorded for this clonotype. The chain is built from TRBV7-9 and TRBJ2-5; weak D call: TRBD2 (5 bases). Germline V lookup: CDR1 SEHNR, CDR2 FQNEAQ (reference sequence). There are 11 residues in the CDR3. The germline V and J ends were trimmed by 5 bases and 7 bases, with 8 bases remaining between them. DNA for the CDR3: TGTGCCAGCAGCAACGAGGGGACCCAGTACTTC. Translated: CASSNEGTQYF.

This clonotype was seen ten or more times. This rearrangement joins TRBV12-3 or TRBV12-4 to TRBJ2-2; no reliable D call. V was shortened by 2 bases and J by 2 bases, with 9 bases between the two germline ends. The CDR3 sequence is 15 residues long. The CDR3 sequence: CASSLRAVNTGELFF. The CDR3 nucleotides are TGTGCCAGCAGTTTAAGGGCCGTTAACACCGGGGAGCTGTTTTTT.

This clonotype was detected a few times. J is TRBJ2-7 and V is TRBV3-1; 8 positions agree with TRBD2. Trimming removed 4 bases from V and 7 bases from J; junction bases left unmatched: 12. The CDR3 runs 15 residues. Germline CDR1 LGHDT, CDR2 YNNKEL (reference sequence). The CDR3 region is CASSPGYPGLGEQYF. The CDR3, as DNA: TGTGCCAGCAGCCCTGGCTACCCGGGACTAGGAGAGCAGTACTTC.

The chain employs TRBV7-2 and TRBJ2-7; 9 bases agree with TRBD2. J was trimmed by 3 bases and V by 5 bases; bases with no gene match: 20. The CDR3 covers 19 residues. The germline V gene encodes CDR1 SGHTA and CDR2 FQGNSA. CDR3 DNA sequence: TGTGCCAGCAGCCCCCTTCCTTGGGCGGGAGGGCCGTCTCACTACGAGCAGTACTTC. It translates to CASSPLPWAGGPSHYEQYF.

The rearrangement links TRBV11-2 to TRBJ2-1; the match to TRBD2 covers 7 bases. With V trimmed by 1 base and J by 4 bases, 7 bases remained unmatched. The germline V gene encodes CDR1 SGHAT and CDR2 FQNNGV. CDR3 size: 16 residues. The CDR3 region has the DNA TGTGCCAGCAGCTTAGCGGGGGGAGGGCTTTACAATGAGCAGTTCTTC. Translation: CASSLAGGGLYNEQFF.

V gene TRBV11-2 combines with J gene TRBJ2-7; D remains ambiguous. Germline lookup yields CDR1 SGHAT and CDR2 FQNNGV. This CDR3 has 12 residues. Trimming left V 0 bases short and J 5 bases short, with 5 bases between. CDR3: CASSLDGDEQYF. In nucleotides, the CDR3 is TGTGCCAGCAGCTTAGATGGGGACGAGCAGTACTTC.

This clonotype appeared a few times. The CDR3 sequence: CATSGGTGLNEQFF. The DNA of the CDR3 is TGTGCCACCTCGGGCGGGACAGGGTTGAATGAGCAGTTCTTC. The chain links TRBV24-1 to TRBJ2-1; 9 nucleotides line up with TRBD1. CDR3 length: 14 amino acids. The V gene end was trimmed by 9 bases and the J gene end by 7 bases; junction bases not matched to a gene: 9. Germline CDR1 is KGHDR and CDR2 is SFDVKD.